The clone carrying this T cell receptor beta chain occurred many times. The antigen remains undetermined. These data belong to a study of early T cells in non-severe SARS-CoV-2 infection. Germline values: CDR1 SGHRS, CDR2 YFSETQ. This CDR3 contains 13 residues. Deletions cut 1 base from V and 6 bases from J, with 8 bases between. Unique molecular identifiers tagged individual cDNA molecules. TCRdb passed the 5' RACE reads through MiXCR, listing each CDR3 protein once. The table shows roughly 61,000 distinct CDR3 sequences, with 8.5% to 10% occurring only once. Points from the study as a whole: Reliance on VDJdb matching favored anti-spike CD8 responses; private and CD4 specificities were missed.

The chain carries TRBV5-1 and TRBJ2-1, with D unresolved. The material sequenced was whole blood. The clonotype comes from an adult who was a healthcare worker with PCR-confirmed SARS-CoV-2 infection or an uninfected control (not recorded which). CDR3 DNA sequence: TGCGCCAGCAGCTTGTCTCCGGGCAATGAGCAGTTCTTC. This translates into CASSLSPGNEQFF.